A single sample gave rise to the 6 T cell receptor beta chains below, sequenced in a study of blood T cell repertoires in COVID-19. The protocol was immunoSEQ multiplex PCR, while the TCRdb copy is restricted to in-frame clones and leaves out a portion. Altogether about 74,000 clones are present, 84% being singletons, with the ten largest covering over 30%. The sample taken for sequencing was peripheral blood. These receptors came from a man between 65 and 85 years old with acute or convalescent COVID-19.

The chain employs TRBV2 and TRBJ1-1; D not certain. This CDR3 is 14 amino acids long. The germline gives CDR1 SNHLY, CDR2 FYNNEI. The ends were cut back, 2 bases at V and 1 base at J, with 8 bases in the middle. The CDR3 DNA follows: TGTGCCAGCAGTGAACAGCGTAAGAACACTGAAGCTTTCTTT. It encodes CASSEQRKNTEAFF. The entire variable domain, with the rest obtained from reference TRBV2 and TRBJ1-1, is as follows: EPEVTQTPSHQVTQMGQEVILRCVPISNHLYFYWYRQILGQKVEFLVSFYNNEISEKSEIFDDQFSVERPDGSNFTLKIRSTKLEDSAMYFCASSEQRKNTEAFFGQGTRLTVV.

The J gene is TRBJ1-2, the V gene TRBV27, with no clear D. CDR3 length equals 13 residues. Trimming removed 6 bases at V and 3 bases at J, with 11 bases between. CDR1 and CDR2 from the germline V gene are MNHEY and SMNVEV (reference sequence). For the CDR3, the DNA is TGTGCCAGCAGGGCAGAGGGTCACTATGGCTACACCTTC. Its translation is CASRAEGHYGYTF.

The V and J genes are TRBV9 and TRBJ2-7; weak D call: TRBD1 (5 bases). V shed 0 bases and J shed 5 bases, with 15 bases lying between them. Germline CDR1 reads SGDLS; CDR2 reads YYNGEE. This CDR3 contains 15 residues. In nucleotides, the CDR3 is TGTGCCAGCAGCGTAGGAAACAGGCCTTGGGACGAGCAGTACTTC. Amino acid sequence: CASSVGNRPWDEQYF.

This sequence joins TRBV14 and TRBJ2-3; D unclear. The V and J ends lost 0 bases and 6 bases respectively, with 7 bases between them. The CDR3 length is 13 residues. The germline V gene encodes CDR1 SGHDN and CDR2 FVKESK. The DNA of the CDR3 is TGTGCCAGCAGCCAAGATCTCGGGGATACGCAGTATTTT. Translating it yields CASSQDLGDTQYF.

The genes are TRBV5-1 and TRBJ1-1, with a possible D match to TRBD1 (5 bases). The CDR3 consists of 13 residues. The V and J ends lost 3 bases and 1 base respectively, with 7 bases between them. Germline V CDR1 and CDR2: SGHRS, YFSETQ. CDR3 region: CASSWGSNTEAFF. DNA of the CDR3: TGCGCCAGCAGCTGGGGCTCGAACACTGAAGCTTTCTTT.

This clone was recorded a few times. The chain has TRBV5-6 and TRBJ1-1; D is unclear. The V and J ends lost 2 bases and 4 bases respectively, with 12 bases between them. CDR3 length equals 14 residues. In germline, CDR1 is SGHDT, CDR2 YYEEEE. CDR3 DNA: TGTGCCAGCAGCTTAAGTGCCTGGAGCACTGAAGCTTTCTTT. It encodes CASSLSAWSTEAFF.